This T cell receptor beta chain was captured by sequencing in a study of beta chain features in type 1 diabetes. Whole-study findings and limits: Whether HLA type affects TCRB rearrangement stayed undetermined in the present work. Possible PCR preference for shorter templates applied equally to patients and controls. The study found moderately but significantly shorter TCRB CDR3s in all four CD4+ subsets of Type 1 diabetes patients.

Every bit of the isolated RNA underwent reverse transcription, so sequencing read expressed TCRB transcripts. The data were produced by immunoSEQ multiplex PCR, yet TCRdb's version contains in-frame clones alone and is incomplete. The sample yields approximately 470,000 clones, about 30% seen once. Concerning this clone itself: Its antigen is not identified.

The source of this sequence is a young man in good health. The sequenced sample consisted of naive CD4+ T cells from blood.

The CDR3: CASRPGVTGELFF. DNA of the CDR3: TGTGCCAGCAGGCCAGGGGTCACCGGGGAGCTGTTTTTT. The rearrangement uses TRBV11-2 and TRBJ2-2; perhaps TRBD1 as D (6 bases). Germline assignment: CDR1 SGHAT and CDR2 FQNNGV. The CDR3 spans 13 residues. Trimming removed 6 bases at V and 4 bases at J, with 9 bases between.